These 15 T cell receptor beta chains came from one sample sequenced in a study of tumor and adjacent non-tumor tissue in lung cancer (dated 2018 in TCRdb). RNA was isolated from bulk unsorted tissue, and RNA quality was assessed with a NanoDrop ND-1000 and an Agilent 2100. The normal lung samples consisted of distant non-tumor tissue collected more than 3 cm from the tumor edge. The protocol used for the library was multiplex PCR. Sequencing was carried out with an Illumina HiSeq 2500. TCRbeta libraries were built by three rounds of nested PCR using primers (Table S4), following protocols modified from ARM-PCR. The public sequencing data were trimmed at Q25 with fastp and processed into clonotypes with MiXCR by TCRdb, which kept only in-frame beta chains. Rows merge per CDR3 protein into single entries with the most common DNA and genes. The sample yields some 97,000 distinct CDR3 sequences; 60% to 80% were counted once. The ten biggest clones cover approximately 18% of the sample.

The sample was distant non-tumor lung tissue. The receptors stem from a man between 25 and 39 years old with non-small cell lung cancer.

J is TRBJ1-3 and V is TRBV4-1; D unresolved. The length of the CDR3 is 12 residues. Germline V CDR1 and CDR2: MGHRA, YSYEKL. V shed 0 bases and J shed 6 bases, with 3 bases lying between them. The CDR3 sequence is CASSQDLNTIYF. As DNA, the CDR3 is TGCGCCAGCAGCCAAGATTTAAACACCATATATTTT.

On this clonotype itself: An end of the junction does not agree with germline; a read error may underlie this. This chain uses TRBV6-5 with TRBJ2-2, with D maybe TRBD1 (5 bases). The CDR3 has 15 amino acids. Germline loops: CDR1 MNHEY, CDR2 SVGAGI. CDR3 amino acids: CASGYFQGSTGELFF. The CDR3 DNA follows: TGTGCCAGCGGTTATTTCCAGGGTTCCACTGGGGAGCTGTTTTTT.

The chain uses TRBV5-1 and TRBJ2-3; the D gene is possibly TRBD2 (7 bases). Trimming took 8 bases from V and 0 from J, leaving 28 bases between them. The CDR3 consists of 19 residues. The germline V gene encodes CDR1 SGHRS and CDR2 YFSETQ. The CDR3: CASSRRAGAQSISTDTQYF. CDR3 in DNA: TGCGCCAGTAGCCGTCGGGCGGGGGCCCAATCCATTAGCACAGATACGCAGTATTTT.

This clonotype was seen just once. The junction does not match germline at one end; this may be a read error. This chain joins TRBV6-2 or TRBV6-3 and TRBJ2-7; D is perhaps TRBD1 (5 bases). CDR3 length: 14 residues. The germline CDR1 and CDR2 sequences are MNHEY and SVGEGT. CDR3 DNA sequence: TGTGCCGGCAAGGATCAGGGTATCTCCCACGAGCAGTACTTC. Its protein product is CAGKDQGISHEQYF.

This clonotype occurred a few times. A much larger clone differs by one base, so this may be a read error. The chain employs TRBV10-3 and TRBJ1-1; a possible D gene is TRBD1 (6 bases). The CDR3 is 14 amino acids. Germline assignment: CDR1 ENHRY and CDR2 SYGVKD. The germline V and J ends were trimmed by 8 bases and 4 bases, with 17 bases remaining between them. The CDR3 DNA reads as TGTGCCATCGAAAGGTCAGGGGAGGGCACTGAAGCTTTCTTT. Residues: CAIERSGEGTEAFF.

Note on this clonotype: One junction end disagrees with the germline gene, perhaps due to a read error. The V call is TRBV20-1, the J call TRBJ2-1; 10 bases match TRBD2. Per germline, CDR1 DFQATT and CDR2 SNEGSKA (reference sequence). This CDR3 region has 15 residues. The CDR3 sequence is CSALAGTSVLRELFF. CDR3 in DNA: TGCAGTGCCCTGGCCGGGACTAGCGTTCTCCGTGAGCTGTTTTTC.

The chain uses TRBV19 and TRBJ2-7; D might be TRBD1 (6 bases). Trimming took off 4 bases at V and 6 bases at J, with 22 bases between the two ends. CDR1 LNHDA and CDR2 SQIVND come from the germline V gene (reference sequence). The CDR3 runs 16 residues. The CDR3 nucleotides read TGTGCCAGTAGTACCCGGGACAAGGGAAGTGATAGCGAGCAGTACTTC. It specifies CASSTRDKGSDSEQYF.

The CDR3 bases are TGTGCCAGCAGTTATGGGAGGGACGGGGGCAATCAGCCCCAGCATTTT. Protein: CASSYGRDGGNQPQHF. V usage is TRBV12-3 or TRBV12-4 and J usage is TRBJ1-5; a possible D gene is TRBD1 (5 bases). V was pared by 4 bases and J by 2 bases, with 15 bases between. The CDR3 contains 16 residues.

As concerns this clonotype: One junction end disagrees with the germline gene, perhaps due to a read error. CDR3 amino acids: CASSLTGLAGATDTLYF. In DNA form, the CDR3 reads TGTGCCAGCAGCTTGACCGGCCTAGCGGGGGCCACAGATACGCTGTATTTT. This chain connects TRBV5-6 to TRBJ2-3, with TRBD2 matching over 10 bases. The germline V gene encodes CDR1 SGHDT and CDR2 YYEEEE. The CDR3 is 17 residues long.

This clonotype showed up just once. At one end, the junction sequence differs from germline, possibly due to a read error. V gene TRBV6-1 combines with J gene TRBJ2-7; tentatively, D is TRBD2 (6 bases). The CDR3 has 14 amino acids. In germline, CDR1 is MNHNS, CDR2 SASEGT. The CDR3 protein is CAGSGPVGGYEQYF. DNA for the CDR3: TGTGCCGGCAGTGGACCAGTGGGAGGCTACGAGCAGTACTTC.

To note about this clonotype: The junction does not match germline at one end; this may be a read error. The V and J genes are TRBV11-2 and TRBJ2-2; 11 nucleotides line up with TRBD2. Germline V gene lookup returns CDR1 SGHAT and CDR2 FQNNGV. This CDR3 comprises 14 residues. CDR3: CASSVSGGVGKLFF. CDR3 DNA sequence: TGTGCCAGTAGCGTTAGCGGGGGGGTCGGGAAGCTGTTTTTT.

Here the CDR3 reads CASSGRTGGAEKLFF. CDR3 coding DNA: TGTGCCAGTAGTGGCAGGACAGGGGGCGCAGAAAAACTGTTTTTT. The V and J genes are TRBV19 and TRBJ1-4; TRBD1 matches at 11 bases. V dropped 5 bases and J dropped 8; count of bases not matched to a gene: 7. CDR3 length equals 15 residues. Germline V gene lookup returns CDR1 LNHDA and CDR2 SQIVND (reference sequence).

This chain connects TRBV12-3 or TRBV12-4 to TRBJ1-5, with D possibly being TRBD1 (6 bases). V was clipped by 3 bases and J by 9 bases, with 12 bases between them. The CDR3 extends over 13 amino acids. The chain's CDR3 is CASSLQGRAPQHF. The CDR3 DNA reads TGTGCCAGCAGTTTGCAGGGGCGGGCGCCCCAGCATTTT.

This clonotype appeared a single time. J is TRBJ2-1 and V is TRBV6-4; 13 bases fit TRBD2. Trimming removed 3 bases from V and 4 bases from J; junction bases left unmatched: 3. The CDR3 has 16 residues. Germline values: CDR1 MRHNA, CDR2 SNTAGT. For the CDR3, the DNA is TGTGCCAGCAGTGAGGTACTAGCGGGAGGGTACAATGAGCAGTTCTTC. It encodes CASSEVLAGGYNEQFF.

This clonotype was seen just once. Mismatch with germline at one junction end may stem from a read error. The chain employs TRBV4-3 and TRBJ2-3; 8 bases are a match to TRBD2. Germline lookup yields CDR1 LGHNA and CDR2 YSLEER. This CDR3 is built from 17 residues. As DNA, the CDR3 is TGCGCCAGCAGCCAAGATGCCGGGGGGGCAAACTCAGATATGCAGTATTTT. It specifies CASSQDAGGANSDMQYF.